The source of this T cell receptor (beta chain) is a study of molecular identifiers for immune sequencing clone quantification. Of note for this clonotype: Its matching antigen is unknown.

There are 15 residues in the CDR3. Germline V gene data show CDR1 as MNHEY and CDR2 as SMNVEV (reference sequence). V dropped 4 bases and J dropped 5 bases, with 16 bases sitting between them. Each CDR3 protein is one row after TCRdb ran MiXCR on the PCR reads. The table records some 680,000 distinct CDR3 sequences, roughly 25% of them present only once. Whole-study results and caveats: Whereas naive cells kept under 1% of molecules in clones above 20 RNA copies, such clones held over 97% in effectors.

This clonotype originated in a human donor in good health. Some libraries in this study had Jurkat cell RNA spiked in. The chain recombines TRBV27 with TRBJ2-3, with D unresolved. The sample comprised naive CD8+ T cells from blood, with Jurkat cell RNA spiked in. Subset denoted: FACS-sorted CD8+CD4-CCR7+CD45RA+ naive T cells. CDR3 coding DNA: TGTGCCAGCAGTTCAGTGGTTTCTAAGGGAGATACGCAGTATTTT. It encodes CASSSVVSKGDTQYF.